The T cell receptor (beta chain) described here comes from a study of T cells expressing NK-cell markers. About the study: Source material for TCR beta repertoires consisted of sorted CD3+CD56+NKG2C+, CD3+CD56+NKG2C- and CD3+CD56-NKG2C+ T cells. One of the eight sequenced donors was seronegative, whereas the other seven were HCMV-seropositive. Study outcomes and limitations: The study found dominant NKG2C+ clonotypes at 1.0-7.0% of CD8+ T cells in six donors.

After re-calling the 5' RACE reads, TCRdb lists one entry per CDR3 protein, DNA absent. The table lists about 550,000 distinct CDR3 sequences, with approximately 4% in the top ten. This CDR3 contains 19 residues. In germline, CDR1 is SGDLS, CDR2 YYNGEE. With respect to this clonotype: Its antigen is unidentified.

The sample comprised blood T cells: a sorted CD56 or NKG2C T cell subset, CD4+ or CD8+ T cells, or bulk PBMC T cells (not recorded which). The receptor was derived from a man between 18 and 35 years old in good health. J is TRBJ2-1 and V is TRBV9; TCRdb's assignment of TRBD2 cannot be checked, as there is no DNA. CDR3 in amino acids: CASTRLAGLAGGPANEQFF.